One sample yielded the 17 T cell receptor beta chains listed below, sequenced in a study of cytomegalovirus exposure and HLA in healthy donors. The PCR made use of 60 Vbeta and 13 Jbeta primers. Clones were sequenced by immunoSEQ multiplex PCR, and TCRdb holds only the in-frame ones, with some missing. The table has tens of thousands of clones, 60% to 85% seen once; the top ten hold about 5.5%. Sequencing was done on a sample of PBMCs. The receptors were gathered from a male donor in good health and CMV-seropositive.

This rearrangement joins TRBV10-3 to TRBJ1-6, with D possibly matching TRBD1 (6 bases). Looked up from germline, CDR1 is ENHRY and CDR2 is SYGVKD. This CDR3 has 14 residues. Trimming pared 0 bases from V and 9 bases from J, leaving 9 bases between. This CDR3 reads CAISESSGVSPLHF. The CDR3 DNA reads TGTGCCATCAGTGAGTCCTCAGGGGTTTCACCCCTCCACTTT.

V gene TRBV5-4 combines with J gene TRBJ1-1; no clear D. V dropped 3 bases and J dropped 3 bases, with 12 bases sitting between them. The CDR3 loop spans 14 amino acids. The V gene's germline CDR1 is SGHNT and CDR2 YYREEE (reference sequence). This CDR3 is CASSSTTDYTEAFF. The CDR3, as DNA: TGTGCCAGCAGCTCAACTACTGACTACACTGAAGCTTTCTTT.

The CDR3 spells CASSQWRNTEAFF. DNA for the CDR3: TGTGCCAGCAGCCAATGGAGGAACACTGAAGCTTTCTTT. J is TRBJ1-1 and V is TRBV27; D call uncertain. This CDR3 spans 13 amino acids. The germline V gene encodes CDR1 MNHEY and CDR2 SMNVEV (reference sequence). Trimming took off 6 bases at V and 1 base at J, with 9 bases between the two ends.

This clone came up a few times. The CDR3 region has the DNA TGCGCCAGCAGCTTGGGGTCGGGAGTACATGAAAAACTGTTTTTT. Translation gives CASSLGSGVHEKLFF. The chain recombines TRBV5-1 with TRBJ1-4; no clear D. Germline CDR1 is SGHRS and CDR2 is YFSETQ. The CDR3 covers 15 residues. The V end lost 0 bases, the J end lost 6 bases, and 12 bases lay between the germline ends.

The chain carries TRBV5-1 and TRBJ2-7; weak D call: TRBD1 (6 bases). This CDR3 has 14 amino acids. The germline V gene has CDR1 SGHRS and CDR2 YFSETQ. With 4 bases removed from V and 3 bases from J, the gap between germline ends came to 14 bases. The CDR3 DNA reads as TGCGCCAGCAGCGGGGGCGCAGGTAACTACGAGCAGTACTTC. Amino acids: CASSGGAGNYEQYF.

The rearrangement uses TRBV10-3 and TRBJ1-1; the D gene is possibly TRBD1 (6 bases). This CDR3 has 14 residues. V was clipped by 10 bases and J by 1 base, with 16 bases between them. Looked up from germline, CDR1 is ENHRY and CDR2 is SYGVKD. The CDR3 protein is CATVWDTRNTEAFF. In DNA form, the CDR3 reads TGTGCCACCGTTTGGGACACCCGGAACACTGAAGCTTTCTTT.

Only a few counts were recorded for this clone. The chain couples TRBV5-8 to TRBJ2-7, with 7 bases matching TRBD1. Losses at the gene ends were 0 bases for V and 5 bases for J; bases not matched to a gene: 2. Germline-derived CDR1 and CDR2 are SGHTS and YDEGEE. This CDR3 spans 13 amino acids. The CDR3 region has the DNA TGTGCCAGCAGCTTGGAAGGGGGCGACGAGCAGTACTTC. Amino acid sequence: CASSLEGGDEQYF. The complete variable domain, with remaining parts taken from reference TRBV5-8 and TRBJ2-7, reads EAGVTQSPTHLIKTRGQQATLRCSPISGHTSVYWYQQALGLGLQFLLWYDEGEERNRGNFPPRFSGRQFPNYSSELNVNALELEDSALYLCASSLEGGDEQYFGPGTRLTVT.

The J gene is TRBJ1-3, the V gene TRBV9, with D perhaps TRBD1 (6 bases). Germline assignment: CDR1 SGDLS and CDR2 YYNGEE. CDR3 size: 13 residues. V gave up 2 bases and J gave up 7 bases, with 10 bases separating them. This CDR3 is CASSVDSFNTIYF. CDR3 coding DNA: TGTGCCAGCAGCGTGGACAGTTTTAACACCATATATTTT.

The CDR3: CASSVSDSEINEQFF. The CDR3 region has the DNA TGTGCCAGCAGTGTAAGCGACAGCGAAATCAATGAGCAGTTCTTC. V usage is TRBV2 and J usage is TRBJ2-1; perhaps TRBD1 as D (5 bases). CDR1 SNHLY and CDR2 FYNNEI come from the germline V gene. The length of the CDR3 is 15 residues. Trimming shortened V by 4 bases and J by 6 bases, and 16 bases separated the two germline ends.

This chain uses TRBV29-1 with TRBJ2-1; D not resolved. The V end was cut by 3 bases, the J end by 0 bases, with 9 bases between. This CDR3 is 14 amino acids long. Looked up from germline, CDR1 is SQVTM and CDR2 is ANQGSEA. The DNA of the CDR3 is TGCAGCGTTGATCCGCTAGACTCCTACAATGAGCAGTTCTTC. This sequence encodes CSVDPLDSYNEQFF.

This clone was counted a few times. This sequence joins TRBV18 and TRBJ1-2; weak D call: TRBD1 (5 bases). V lost 6 bases to trimming and J lost 0 bases, with 17 bases between them. The CDR3 sequence is 16 residues long. Germline-derived CDR1 and CDR2 are KGHSH and LQKENI. CDR3 sequence (DNA): TGTGCCAGCTCCCCCGGTCTTTTACAGGCTAACTATGGCTACACCTTC. Translated: CASSPGLLQANYGYTF.

This sequence joins TRBV19 and TRBJ2-2; 7 bases agree with TRBD1. The CDR3 has 17 amino acids. Unmatched junction bases numbered 12, after V lost 4 bases and J lost 4 bases. Per the germline V gene, CDR1 is LNHDA and CDR2 is SQIVND (reference sequence). The CDR3 nucleotides are TGTGCCAGTAGTAGGGTTTACAGGGGCGCTCGCACCGGGGAGCTGTTTTTT. It encodes CASSRVYRGARTGELFF. Based on the CDR3 plus reference TRBV19 and TRBJ2-2, the full variable domain is DGGITQSPKYLFRKEGQNVTLSCEQNLNHDAMYWYRQDPGQGLRLIYYSQIVNDFQKGDIAEGYSVSREKKESFPLTVTSAQKNPTAFYLCASSRVYRGARTGELFFGEGSRLTVL.

In this sample, this clone turned up once. The chain carries TRBV7-2 and TRBJ1-5; 11 bases match TRBD1. The junction had 0 bases not matched to a gene; V was cut back by 1 base and J by 4 bases. Germline V gene lookup returns CDR1 SGHTA and CDR2 FQGNSA. CDR3 length equals 15 residues. CDR3 amino acids: CASSLGDRGNQPQHF. The CDR3 DNA is TGTGCCAGCAGCTTAGGGGACAGGGGGAATCAGCCCCAGCATTTT.

This clone was picked up a small number of times. The rearrangement links TRBV6-1 to TRBJ1-5; tentatively, D is TRBD1 (6 bases). CDR1 MNHNS and CDR2 SASEGT come from the germline V gene. V gave up 7 bases and J gave up 7 bases, with 17 bases separating them. The CDR3 length is 14 residues. CDR3 in amino acids: CASIRGGEGQPQHF. CDR3 bases: TGTGCCAGCATCCGAGGGGGGGAGGGCCAGCCCCAGCATTTT.

This clone was seen a single time. DNA of the CDR3: TGTGCCAGTAGCTGGACAGGGTTAAATCAGCCCCAGCATTTT. It translates to CASSWTGLNQPQHF. The rearrangement joins TRBV19 to TRBJ1-5, with 8 positions matching TRBD1. Germline V CDR1 and CDR2: LNHDA, SQIVND (reference sequence). The CDR3 extends over 14 amino acids. V lost 6 bases to trimming and J lost 4 bases; unmatched junction nucleotides: 5.

This rearrangement joins TRBV5-4 to TRBJ2-2; D unresolved. The CDR3 totals 15 residues. Trimming took off 6 bases at V and 4 bases at J, with 16 bases between the two ends. From germline, CDR1 is SGHNT and CDR2 YYREEE (reference sequence). This chain's CDR3 is CASNRLGRVTGELFF. As DNA, the CDR3 is TGTGCCAGCAACCGGTTGGGCCGAGTCACCGGGGAGCTGTTTTTT.

This sequence joins TRBV4-3 and TRBJ2-2; D gene unclear. This CDR3 is 16 amino acids long. Germline CDR1 is LGHNA and CDR2 is YSLEER. The V end was cut by 2 bases, the J end by 0 bases, with 10 bases between. The CDR3 region is CASSQSSRTNTGELFF. CDR3 in DNA: TGCGCCAGCAGCCAAAGTTCCAGGACGAACACCGGGGAGCTGTTTTTT.